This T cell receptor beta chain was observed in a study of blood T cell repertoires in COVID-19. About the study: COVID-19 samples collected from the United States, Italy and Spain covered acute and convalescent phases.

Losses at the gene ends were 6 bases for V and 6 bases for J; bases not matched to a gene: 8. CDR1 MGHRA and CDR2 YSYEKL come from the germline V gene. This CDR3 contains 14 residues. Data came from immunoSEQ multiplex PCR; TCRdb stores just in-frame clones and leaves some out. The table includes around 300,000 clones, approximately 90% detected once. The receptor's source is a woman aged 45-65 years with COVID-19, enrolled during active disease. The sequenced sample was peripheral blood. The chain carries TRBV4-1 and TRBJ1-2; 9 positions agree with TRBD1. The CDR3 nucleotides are TGCGCCAGCAGGGAGAGGACAGGGGAAGATGGCTACACCTTC. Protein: CASRERTGEDGYTF.